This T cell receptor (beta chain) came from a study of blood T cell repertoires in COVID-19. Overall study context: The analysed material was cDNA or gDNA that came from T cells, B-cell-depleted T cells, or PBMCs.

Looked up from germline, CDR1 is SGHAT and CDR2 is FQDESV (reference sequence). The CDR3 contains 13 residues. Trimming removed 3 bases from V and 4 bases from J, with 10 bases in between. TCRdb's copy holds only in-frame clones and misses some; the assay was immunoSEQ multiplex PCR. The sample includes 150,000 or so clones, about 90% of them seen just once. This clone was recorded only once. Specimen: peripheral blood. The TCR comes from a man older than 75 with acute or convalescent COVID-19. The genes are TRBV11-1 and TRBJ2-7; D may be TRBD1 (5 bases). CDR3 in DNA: TGTGCCAGCAGCTTTACCAGGGTTTACGAGCAGTACTTC. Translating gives CASSFTRVYEQYF.